Ten or more counts support the clone carrying this T cell receptor beta chain. Its antigen is undetermined. MiXCR, applied by TCRdb to the 5' RACE reads, yields one record per CDR3 protein. Seen here are fewer than 550,000 distinct CDR3 sequences, approximately 5.3% observed once, and the top ten hold under 4.5%. The data belong to a study of CD8 T cells in ankylosing spondylitis. The study, taken as a whole, reports: Disease-linked clones displayed a CD8+ phenotype and appeared relatively rarely in peripheral blood. Apparently characteristic of ankylosing spondylitis blood was a TCR beta motif (about eight highly homologous variants).

In germline, CDR1 is MNHEY, CDR2 SVGEGT. This CDR3 comprises 13 residues. V shed 6 bases and J shed 5 bases, with 11 bases lying between them. The specimen was blood, either unsorted or a sorted T cell fraction (not recorded which). The chain carries TRBV6-2 or TRBV6-3 and TRBJ1-5; a weak D match, TRBD1 (5 bases). The sequence came from a male donor with ankylosing spondylitis. In nucleotides, the CDR3 is TGTGCCAGCAGGGAGGGGTGGGATCAGCCCCAGCATTTT. This codes for CASREGWDQPQHF.